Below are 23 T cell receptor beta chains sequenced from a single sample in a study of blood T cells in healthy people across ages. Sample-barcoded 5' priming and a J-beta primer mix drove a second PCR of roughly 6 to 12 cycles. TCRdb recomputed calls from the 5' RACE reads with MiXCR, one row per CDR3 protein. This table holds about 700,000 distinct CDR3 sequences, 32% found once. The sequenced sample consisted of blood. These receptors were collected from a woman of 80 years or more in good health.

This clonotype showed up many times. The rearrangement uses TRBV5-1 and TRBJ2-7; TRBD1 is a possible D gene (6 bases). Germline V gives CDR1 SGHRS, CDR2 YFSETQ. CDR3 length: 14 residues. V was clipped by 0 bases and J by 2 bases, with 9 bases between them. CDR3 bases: TGCGCCAGCAGCTTGGCAGGGGTCGCCTACGAGCAGTACTTC. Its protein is CASSLAGVAYEQYF.

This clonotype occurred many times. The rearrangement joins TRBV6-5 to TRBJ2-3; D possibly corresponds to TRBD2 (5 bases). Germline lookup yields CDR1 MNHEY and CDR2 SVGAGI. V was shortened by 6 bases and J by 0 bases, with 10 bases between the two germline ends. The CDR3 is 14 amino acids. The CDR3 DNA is TGTGCCAGCAGAAGCGGTTCTAGCACAGATACGCAGTATTTT. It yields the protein CASRSGSSTDTQYF.

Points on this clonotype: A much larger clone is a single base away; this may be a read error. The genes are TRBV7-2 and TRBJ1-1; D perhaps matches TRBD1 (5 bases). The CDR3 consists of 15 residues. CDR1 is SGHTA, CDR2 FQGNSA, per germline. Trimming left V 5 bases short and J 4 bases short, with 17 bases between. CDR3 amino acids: CASSPRGGSSTEAFF. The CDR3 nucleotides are TGTGCCAGCAGCCCGCGCGGGGGGTCGAGCACTGAAGCTTTCTTT.

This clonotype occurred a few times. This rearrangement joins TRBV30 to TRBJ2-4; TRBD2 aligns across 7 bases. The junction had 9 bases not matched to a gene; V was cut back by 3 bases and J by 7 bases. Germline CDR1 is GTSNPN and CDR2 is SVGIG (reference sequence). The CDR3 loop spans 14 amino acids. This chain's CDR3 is CAWSPRGVWNIQYF. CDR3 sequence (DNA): TGTGCCTGGAGCCCCCGGGGGGTCTGGAACATTCAGTACTTC.

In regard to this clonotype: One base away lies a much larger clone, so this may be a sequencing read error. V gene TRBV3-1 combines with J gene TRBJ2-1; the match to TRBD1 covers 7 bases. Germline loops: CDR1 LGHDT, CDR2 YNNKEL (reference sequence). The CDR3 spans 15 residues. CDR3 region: CAGSYRQGWGNEQFF. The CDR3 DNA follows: TGTGCCGGCAGCTATAGACAGGGATGGGGCAATGAGCAGTTCTTC.

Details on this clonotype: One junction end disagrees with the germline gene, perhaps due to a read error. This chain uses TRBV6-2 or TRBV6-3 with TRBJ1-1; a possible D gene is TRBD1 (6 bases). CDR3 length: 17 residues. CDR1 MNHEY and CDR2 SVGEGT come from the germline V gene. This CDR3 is CASSYSPGDNMNAEAFF. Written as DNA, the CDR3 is TGTGCCAGCAGTTATTCGCCAGGGGACAACATGAACGCTGAAGCTTTCTTT.

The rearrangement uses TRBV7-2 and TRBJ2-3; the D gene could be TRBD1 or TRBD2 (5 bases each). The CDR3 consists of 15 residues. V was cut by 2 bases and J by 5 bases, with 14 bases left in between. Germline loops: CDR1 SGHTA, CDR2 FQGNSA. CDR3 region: CASSLRGYRQDTQYF. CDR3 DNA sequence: TGTGCCAGCAGCTTACGGGGCTATCGCCAAGATACGCAGTATTTT.

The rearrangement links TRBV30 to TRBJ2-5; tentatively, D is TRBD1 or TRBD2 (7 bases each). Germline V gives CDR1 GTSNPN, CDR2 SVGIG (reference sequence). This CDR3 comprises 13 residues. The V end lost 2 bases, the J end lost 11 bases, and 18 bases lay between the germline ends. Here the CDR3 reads CAWSPGGVREQYF. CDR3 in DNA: TGTGCCTGGAGTCCAGGGGGGGTGAGGGAGCAGTACTTC.

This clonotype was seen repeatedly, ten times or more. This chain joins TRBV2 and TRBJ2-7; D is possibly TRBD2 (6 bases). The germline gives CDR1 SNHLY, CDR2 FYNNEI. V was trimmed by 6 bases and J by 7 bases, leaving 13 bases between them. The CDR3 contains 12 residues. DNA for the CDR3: TGTGCCAGCAGGGTATATGGAGGGGAGCAGTACTTC. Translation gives CASRVYGGEQYF. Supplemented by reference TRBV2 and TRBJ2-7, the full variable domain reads EPEVTQTPSHQVTQMGQEVILRCVPISNHLYFYWYRQILGQKVEFLVSFYNNEISEKSEIFDDQFSVERPDGSNFTLKIRSTKLEDSAMYFCASRVYGGEQYFGPGTRLTVT.

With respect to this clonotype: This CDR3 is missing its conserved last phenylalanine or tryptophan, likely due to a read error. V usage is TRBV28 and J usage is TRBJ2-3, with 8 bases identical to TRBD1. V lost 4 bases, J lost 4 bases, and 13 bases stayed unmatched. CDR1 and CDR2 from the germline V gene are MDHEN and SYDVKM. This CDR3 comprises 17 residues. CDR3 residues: CASSSFRGPFFADTQYY. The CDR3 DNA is TGTGCCAGCAGTTCATTCAGGGGGCCGTTTTTCGCAGATACGCAGTATTAT.

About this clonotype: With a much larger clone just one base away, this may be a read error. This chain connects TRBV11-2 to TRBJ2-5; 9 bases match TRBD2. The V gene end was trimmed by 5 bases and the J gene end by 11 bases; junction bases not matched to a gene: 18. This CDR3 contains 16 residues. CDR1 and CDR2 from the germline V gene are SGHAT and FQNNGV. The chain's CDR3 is CASSPRVAGAWDEQYF. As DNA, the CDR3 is TGTGCCAGCAGCCCCAGGGTAGCGGGGGCCTGGGATGAGCAGTACTTC.

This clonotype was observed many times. CDR3 DNA sequence: TGTGCCAGCAGTTACTCGATAGACCCGGTCCTCGGGGTGACCCAGTACTTC. It translates to CASSYSIDPVLGVTQYF. The chain has TRBV6-5 and TRBJ2-5; D may be TRBD2 (5 bases). Deletions cut 0 bases from V and 7 bases from J, with 21 bases between. Germline CDR1 MNHEY, CDR2 SVGAGI. CDR3 length: 17 residues.

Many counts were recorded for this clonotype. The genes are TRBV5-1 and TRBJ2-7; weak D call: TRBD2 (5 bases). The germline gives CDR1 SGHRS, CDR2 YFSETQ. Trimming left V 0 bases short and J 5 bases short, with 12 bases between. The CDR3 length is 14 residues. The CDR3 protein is CASSLDSGNDEQYF. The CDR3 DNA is TGCGCCAGCAGCTTGGATTCGGGGAACGACGAGCAGTACTTC.

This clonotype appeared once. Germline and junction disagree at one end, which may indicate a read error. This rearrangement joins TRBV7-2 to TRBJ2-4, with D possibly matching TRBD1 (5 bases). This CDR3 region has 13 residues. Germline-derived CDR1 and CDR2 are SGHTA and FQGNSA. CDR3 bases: TGTGCCAGCAGTCTGACAGCCGAAAACATTCAGTACTTC. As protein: CASSLTAENIQYF.

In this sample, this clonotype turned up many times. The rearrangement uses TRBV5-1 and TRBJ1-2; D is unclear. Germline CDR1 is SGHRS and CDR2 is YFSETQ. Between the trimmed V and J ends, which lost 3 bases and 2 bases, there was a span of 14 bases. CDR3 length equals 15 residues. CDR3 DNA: TGCGCCAGCAGCTACAGCGGGCCCTCGAACTATGGCTACACCTTC. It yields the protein CASSYSGPSNYGYTF.

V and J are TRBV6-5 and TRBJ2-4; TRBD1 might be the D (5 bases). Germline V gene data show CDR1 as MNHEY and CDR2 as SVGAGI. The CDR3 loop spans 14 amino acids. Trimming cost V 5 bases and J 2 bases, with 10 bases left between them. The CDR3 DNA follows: TGTGCCAGCAGTCGCCCAGGGACCAAAAACATTCAGTACTTC. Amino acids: CASSRPGTKNIQYF.

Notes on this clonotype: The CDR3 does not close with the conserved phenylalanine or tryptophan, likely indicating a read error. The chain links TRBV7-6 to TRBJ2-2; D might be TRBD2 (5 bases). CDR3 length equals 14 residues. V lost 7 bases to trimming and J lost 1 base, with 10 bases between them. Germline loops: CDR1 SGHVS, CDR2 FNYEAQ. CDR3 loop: CASILLGNTGELFC. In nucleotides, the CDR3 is TGTGCCAGCATCCTACTAGGGAACACCGGGGAGCTGTTTTGT.

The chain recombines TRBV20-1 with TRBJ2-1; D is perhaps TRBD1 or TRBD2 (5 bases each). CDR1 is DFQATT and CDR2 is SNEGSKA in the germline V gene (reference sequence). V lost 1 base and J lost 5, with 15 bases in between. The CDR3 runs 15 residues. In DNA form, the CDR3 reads TGCAGTGCTAGAGCTAGGGGAGTAATCCACAATGAGCAGTTCTTC. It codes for CSARARGVIHNEQFF.

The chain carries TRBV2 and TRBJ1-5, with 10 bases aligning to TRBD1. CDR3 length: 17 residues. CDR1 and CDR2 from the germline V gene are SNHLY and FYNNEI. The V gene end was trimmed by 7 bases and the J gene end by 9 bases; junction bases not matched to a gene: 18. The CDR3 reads CASTSRGTGVGGRPQHF. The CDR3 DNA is TGTGCCAGCACCTCCCGCGGGACAGGGGTAGGGGGTCGGCCCCAGCATTTT.

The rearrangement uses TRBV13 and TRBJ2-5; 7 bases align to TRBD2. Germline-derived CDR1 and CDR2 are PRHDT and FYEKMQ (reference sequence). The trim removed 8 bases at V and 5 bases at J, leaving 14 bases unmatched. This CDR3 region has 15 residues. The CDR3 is CASSRGGTGGETQYF. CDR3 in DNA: TGTGCCAGCTCCCGGGGAGGGACTGGGGGGGAGACCCAGTACTTC.

CDR3 protein: CAWSVARQGVGNTIYF. The CDR3 DNA follows: TGTGCCTGGAGTGTAGCCCGACAGGGTGTGGGAAACACCATATATTTT. The gene calls are TRBV30 and TRBJ1-3; 7 bases are a match to TRBD1. Per germline, CDR1 GTSNPN and CDR2 SVGIG (reference sequence). J lost 4 bases, V lost 0 bases, and 9 bases had no gene match. The CDR3 covers 16 residues.

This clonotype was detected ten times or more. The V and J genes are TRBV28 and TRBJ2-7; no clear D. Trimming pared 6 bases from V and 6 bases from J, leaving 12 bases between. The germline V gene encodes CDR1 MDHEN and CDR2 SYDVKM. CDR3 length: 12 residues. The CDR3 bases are TGTGCCAGCAGCCTCCAATCCCCCGAGCAGTACTTC. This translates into CASSLQSPEQYF.

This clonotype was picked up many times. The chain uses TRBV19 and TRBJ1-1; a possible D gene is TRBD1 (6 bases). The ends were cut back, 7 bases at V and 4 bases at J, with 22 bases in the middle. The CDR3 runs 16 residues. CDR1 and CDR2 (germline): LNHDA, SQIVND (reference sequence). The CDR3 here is CASTSRDIFIVTEAFF. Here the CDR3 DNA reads TGTGCCAGTACCTCCCGGGACATCTTCATCGTCACTGAAGCTTTCTTT. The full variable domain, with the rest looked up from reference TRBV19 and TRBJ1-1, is DGGITQSPKYLFRKEGQNVTLSCEQNLNHDAMYWYRQDPGQGLRLIYYSQIVNDFQKGDIAEGYSVSREKKESFPLTVTSAQKNPTAFYLCASTSRDIFIVTEAFFGQGTRLTVV.